This T cell receptor (beta chain) was recovered during a study of T-cell memory formation after mild COVID-19 (dated by TCRdb to the early 2020s). Turning to the overall study: TCR sequence clusters from the two donors were found to be largely donor specific. In two donors, T-cell clones that expanded and contracted after mild COVID-19 were followed by sequencing TCRalpha and TCRbeta repertoires longitudinally. Two young, previously healthy adult volunteers made up the cohort, one male and one female.

Study-wide conclusions, independent of this receptor: The second-wave clones that peaked on day 37 were not confirmed to be SARS-CoV-2 specific. The study included only two mild cases, and larger cohorts that include severe cases with pre-infection samples were judged to be necessary. Clones that contracted from day 15 to 85 showed balanced CD4/CD8 phenotypes, whereas a second wave of clones that expanded from day 15 to 37 leaned towards CD4+. Some responding clones were detected in pre-infection memory, suggesting pre-existing cross-reactive memory T cells joined the SARS-CoV-2 response. Contracting CD4+ clones were found mainly in CM and EM memory subsets, while CD8+ clones were enriched in EMRA.

This clonotype was picked up a small number of times. Its antigen remains undetermined. Base qualities are not at hand, and no much larger clone is one base apart. Ficoll-Paque density gradient centrifugation was used to isolate PBMCs. According to the germline V gene, CDR1 reads SGHAT and CDR2 reads FQNNGV. From the cysteine up to the phenylalanine, the CDR3 has a length of 14 residues. CDR3 DNA only is kept here, 42 bases in frame from base 1. V is cut by 5 bases and J by 5 bases, and the space between the germline ends is 15 bases. These reads were obtained on an Illumina NovaSeq 6000. TCRalpha and TCRbeta cDNA libraries were built by 5'RACE with constant-segment primers, adding sample barcodes and unique molecular identifiers. RNA was extracted from every sample with Trizol reagent. Library amplification was performed in two PCR steps, and a second sample barcode and Illumina TruSeq adapters were introduced in the second step. Libraries were sequenced on an Illumina NovaSeq with 2 x 150 bp paired-end reads. Turning to the authors' computational methods: Reads were demultiplexed and collapsed into UMI-guided consensus sequences with migec v1.2.7. With mixcr v2.1.11, UMI consensuses were aligned to TRA and TRB V and J templates and assembled into clonotypes. Clonotypes were classified as expanded or contracted when called significant by both edgeR and NoisET, with noise models trained on biological replicates. For edgeR calls, the cutoffs were a false discovery rate-adjusted p below 0.01 and a log2 fold-change threshold of 1. As an exploratory analysis of dynamics, max-normalized trajectories of the 1000 most abundant clonotypes were examined by PCA with hierarchical clustering. Each responding clone was given a CD4 or CD8 phenotype based on the CD4+ and CD8+ repertoires, which had been sequenced separately. The public reads were run again by TCRdb, first through fastp at Q25 and then through MiXCR, and only productive beta chains were kept. Rows are unified per CDR3 protein, each entry keeping the most common DNA and genes. The V and J calls here are based on TCRdb, not the publication. The sample table contains just under 550,000 distinct CDR3 sequences; only one count was recorded for approximately 20% of them. The leading ten clones occupy approximately 13% of the sample.

The sequence joins TRBV11-2 to TRBJ2-5; a weak D assignment points to TRBD2 (6 bases agree). The TCR sequence derives from an adult woman who had mild COVID-19 (a few samples of this study predate the infection). The sample titles of this study are shuffled in the database, so cell type and time point are left out; the donor was told from shared clones. Sequenced sample: PBMCs or a T cell subset sorted from them (not recorded which). The nucleotide sequence reads TGTGCCAGCAGCCAGACTAGAGGGGAGGAGACCCAGTACTTC. Its protein reads: CASSQTRGEETQYF. The entire variable domain, with the stretches around the CDR3 drawn from the reference TRBV11-2 and TRBJ2-5 proteins, is EAGVAQSPRYKIIEKRQSVAFWCNPISGHATLYWYQQILGQGPKLLIQFQNNGVVDDSQLPKDRFSAERLKGVDSTLKIQPAKLEDSAVYLCASSQTRGEETQYFGPGTRLLVL.